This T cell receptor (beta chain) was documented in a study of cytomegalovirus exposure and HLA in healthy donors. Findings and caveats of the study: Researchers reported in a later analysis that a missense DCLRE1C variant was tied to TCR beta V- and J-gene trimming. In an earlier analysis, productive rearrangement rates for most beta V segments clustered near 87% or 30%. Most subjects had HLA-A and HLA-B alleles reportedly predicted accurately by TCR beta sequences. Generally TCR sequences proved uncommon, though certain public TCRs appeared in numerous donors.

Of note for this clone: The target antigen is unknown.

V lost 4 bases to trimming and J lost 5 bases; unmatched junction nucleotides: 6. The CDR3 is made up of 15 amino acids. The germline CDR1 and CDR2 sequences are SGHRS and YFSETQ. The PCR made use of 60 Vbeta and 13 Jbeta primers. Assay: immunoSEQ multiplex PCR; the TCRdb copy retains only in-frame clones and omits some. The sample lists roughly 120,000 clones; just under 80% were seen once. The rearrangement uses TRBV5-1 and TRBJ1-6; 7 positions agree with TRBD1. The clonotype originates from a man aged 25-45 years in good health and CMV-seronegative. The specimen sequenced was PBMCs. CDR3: CASSGDRAHNSPLHF. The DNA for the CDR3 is TGCGCCAGCAGCGGGGACAGAGCGCATAATTCACCCCTCCACTTT. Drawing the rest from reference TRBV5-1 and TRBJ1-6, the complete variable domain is KAGVTQTPRYLIKTRGQQVTLSCSPISGHRSVSWYQQTPGQGLQFLFEYFSETQRNKGNFPGRFSGRQFSNSRSEMNVSTLELGDSALYLCASSGDRAHNSPLHFGNGTRLTVT.